This T cell receptor (beta chain) was observed in a study of blood T cell repertoires in COVID-19. Sequencing used immunoSEQ multiplex PCR; TCRdb keeps in-frame clones, though not all of them. The repertoire holds some 250,000 clones, with approximately 78% as singletons. The CDR3 spans 13 residues. The V end lost 4 bases, the J end lost 1 base, and 7 bases lay between the germline ends. V gene TRBV12-3 or TRBV12-4 combines with J gene TRBJ1-1; no firm D call. The material sequenced was peripheral blood. This clonotype was obtained from a woman under 30 with acute or convalescent COVID-19. For the CDR3, the DNA is TGTGCCAGCAGTTATCCAGGGAACACTGAAGCTTTCTTT. Translation gives CASSYPGNTEAFF.